The entry that follows covers one TCR beta chain sequence. Its specific antigen is unknown. Base qualities are missing; no much larger clone stands one base away. The cysteine opens and the phenylalanine closes a CDR3 of 13 amino acids. CDR3 DNA is the only sequence kept; it has 39 bases, read in frame from the first base. V drops 2 bases and J drops 4 bases, leaving 8 bases in between. Collaborating institutions collected whole blood in K2EDTA tubes following their own protocols. For TCRbeta analysis, collaborator samples were shipped as frozen whole blood, as isolated PBMCs, or as DNA extracted from either sample type. The sample originates from a study of blood T cell repertoires in COVID-19 (dated by TCRdb to between 2020 and 2021). For the wider study: Samples covering the acute and convalescent phases of COVID-19 were provided by collaborators in the United States, Italy and Spain. Sample metadata almost always included a de-identified subject ID, COVID-19 status, age in years and sex. The samples were drawn from two sources: the first 160 participants of the ongoing ImmuneRACE study, and 950 to 1,500 subjects contributed by 6 global collaborators. Subjects who had been exposed to COVID-19, were actively infected with it, or had recovered from it provided the deeply sampled blood TCRbeta repertoires that made up the dataset. The prospective study material was composed of cDNA or gDNA derived from T cells, B-cell-depleted T cells, or PBMCs. Where available, HLA class I and class II types were obtained from metadata supplied by the sample provider rather than from assay-based typing. The repertoires were released in a freely available public database meant as a resource for research on the immune response to SARS-CoV-2. Points the paper makes about the study in general: The quantity of clinical and demographic metadata differed by source and by participant and was supplied without curation.

TCRbeta CDR3 regions were amplified from genomic DNA using the immunoSEQ Assay, a bias-controlled multiplex PCR. As for the authors' bioinformatics: The number of nucleated cells in each sample was estimated from the amplification of reference gene primers within the assay. To quantify the absolute abundance of each unique TCRbeta CDR3 rearrangement, sequence reads were collapsed and filtered. For each sample, productive Simpson clonality was calculated as the square root of Simpson's diversity index across productive rearrangements. Sourced from immuneACCESS, this table was stored by TCRdb with only in-frame sequences that have V and J called. A share of the clones is absent; for the studies checked, an unresolved V gene accounts for under half, and the remainder has no known explanation. V, J and clone size are those of that table, while D and trimming were read from the DNA. The sample table holds some 350,000 clones, of which 65% to 85% were seen once. Approximately 3.1% of the sample belongs to the ten largest clones.

The clonotype originates from a young man with active or convalescent COVID-19. Sample: peripheral blood. The rearranged chain carries TRBV12-3 or TRBV12-4 and TRBJ1-2, with the D gene call left open. The encoded CDR3 is CASSLRSAYGYTF. The nucleotides are TGTGCCAGCAGTTTACGTAGCGCCTATGGCTACACCTTC.